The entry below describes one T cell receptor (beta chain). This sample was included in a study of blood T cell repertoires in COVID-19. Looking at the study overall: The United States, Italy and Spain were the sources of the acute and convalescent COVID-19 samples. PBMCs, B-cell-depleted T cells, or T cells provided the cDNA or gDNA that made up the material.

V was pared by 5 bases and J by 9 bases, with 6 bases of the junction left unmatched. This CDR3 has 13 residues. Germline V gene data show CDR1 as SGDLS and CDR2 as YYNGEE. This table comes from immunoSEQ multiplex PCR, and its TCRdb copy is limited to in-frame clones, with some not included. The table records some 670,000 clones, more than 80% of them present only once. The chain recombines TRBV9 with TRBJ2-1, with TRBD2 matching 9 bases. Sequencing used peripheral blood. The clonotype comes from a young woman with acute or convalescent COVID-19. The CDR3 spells CASSGGGALEQFF. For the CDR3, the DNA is TGTGCCAGCAGTGGCGGGGGGGCCCTTGAGCAGTTCTTC.